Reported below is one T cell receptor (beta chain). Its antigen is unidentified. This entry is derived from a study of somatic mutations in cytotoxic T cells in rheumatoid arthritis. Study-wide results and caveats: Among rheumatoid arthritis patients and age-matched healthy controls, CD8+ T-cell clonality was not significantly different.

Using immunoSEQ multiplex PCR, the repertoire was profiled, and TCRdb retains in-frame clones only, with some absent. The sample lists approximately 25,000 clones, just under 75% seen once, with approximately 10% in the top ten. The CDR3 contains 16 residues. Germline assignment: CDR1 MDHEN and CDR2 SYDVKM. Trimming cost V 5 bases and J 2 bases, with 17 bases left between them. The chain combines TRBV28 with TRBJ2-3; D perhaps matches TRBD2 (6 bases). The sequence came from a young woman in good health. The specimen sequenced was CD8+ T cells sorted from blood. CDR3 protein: CASSLSGSGYTDTQYF. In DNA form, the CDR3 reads TGTGCCAGCAGTCTAAGCGGGTCCGGGTACACAGATACGCAGTATTTT.